The clone carrying this T cell receptor beta chain came up many times. The antigen is undetermined. Time point denoted: newly diagnosed GD, antithyroid drugs for less than 3 months. Extracted PBMC RNA gave rise to the TCR library. The data belong to a study of regulatory T cells in long-lasting Graves disease. General observations from the study: Segments TRBV28, TRBJ1-2 and TRBJ2-5 showed preferential usage in persistent disease. TCR diversity was lower in persistent Graves' patients (versus newly diagnosed ones).

This CDR3 is 14 amino acids long. CDR1 is DFQATT and CDR2 is SNEGSKA in the germline V gene (reference sequence). The ends lost 0 bases at V and 6 bases at J; junction bases unmatched: 7. The authors built TCR beta libraries using iRepertoire HTBI primers and Arm-PCR of CDR3 regions. In TCRdb, the multiplex PCR reads were re-called with MiXCR into one record per CDR3 protein. In the table there are around 250,000 distinct CDR3 sequences, approximately 18% of which are singletons. Separately, the same data were catalogued under a study of T cells in Graves' hyperthyroidism and ophthalmopathy. From that second work: Ophthalmopathy was model-predicted a median approximately 6.4 months pre-onset.

The material was peripheral blood mononuclear cells (PBMCs), obtained at new diagnosis, from a patient treated with antithyroid drugs. This TCR was recovered from a woman under 40 with Graves disease. The gene calls are TRBV20-1 and TRBJ1-2; 7 nucleotides line up with TRBD1. CDR3 in amino acids: CSARDAQGWNGYTF. In DNA, the CDR3 is TGCAGTGCTAGAGATGCACAGGGGTGGAATGGCTACACCTTC.